This TCR beta chain came from a study of cytomegalovirus exposure and HLA in healthy donors. PCR primers comprised 60 Vbeta and 13 Jbeta primers. The repertoire was sequenced with immunoSEQ multiplex PCR; TCRdb's copy has only in-frame clones and lacks some. The data show 200,000 to 250,000 clones, with around 73% seen just once and 3.8% held by the top ten. The germline V gene encodes CDR1 SEHNR and CDR2 FQNEAQ (reference sequence). There are 14 residues in the CDR3. The V segment lost 3 bases and the J segment 8 bases; nucleotides outside the gene matches: 4. This TCR came from a male donor in good health and CMV-seronegative. The sample comprised PBMCs. The rearrangement uses TRBV7-9 and TRBJ1-6, with TRBD1 matching over 7 bases. CDR3 nucleotides: TGTGCCAGCAGCTTGGGGACAGACTATTCACCCCTCCACTTT. Translating gives CASSLGTDYSPLHF.